This TCR beta chain was obtained from a study of human T cells and chemical hapten exposure. Study-level points and caveats: Having alopecia, the donors may differ immunologically from healthy people.

This CDR3 spans 15 amino acids. J was trimmed by 3 bases and V by 6 bases; bases with no gene match: 11. Per the germline V gene, CDR1 is SQVTM and CDR2 is ANQGSEA. Time point noted: pre-sensitization, week 0. The sample's treatment: therapeutic diphenylcyclopropenone sensitization with weekly scalp DPC. TCRdb recomputed calls from the RACE reads with MiXCR, one row per CDR3 protein. The table has some 360,000 distinct CDR3 sequences, approximately 5.1% seen once. In regard to this clonotype: Its antigen is as yet unknown.

The specimen comprised whole blood, sampled in connection with sensitization to the hapten diphenylcyclopropenone (DPC). The source of this sequence is a woman between 45 and 65 years old with alopecia areata. Some clones in this sample may be carry-over from other donors' samples. This chain joins TRBV29-1 and TRBJ2-5, with 9 bases that match TRBD2. CDR3 amino acids: CSVQWLVAGEETQYF. The DNA for the CDR3 is TGCAGCGTGCAATGGTTGGTAGCGGGGGAAGAGACCCAGTACTTC.